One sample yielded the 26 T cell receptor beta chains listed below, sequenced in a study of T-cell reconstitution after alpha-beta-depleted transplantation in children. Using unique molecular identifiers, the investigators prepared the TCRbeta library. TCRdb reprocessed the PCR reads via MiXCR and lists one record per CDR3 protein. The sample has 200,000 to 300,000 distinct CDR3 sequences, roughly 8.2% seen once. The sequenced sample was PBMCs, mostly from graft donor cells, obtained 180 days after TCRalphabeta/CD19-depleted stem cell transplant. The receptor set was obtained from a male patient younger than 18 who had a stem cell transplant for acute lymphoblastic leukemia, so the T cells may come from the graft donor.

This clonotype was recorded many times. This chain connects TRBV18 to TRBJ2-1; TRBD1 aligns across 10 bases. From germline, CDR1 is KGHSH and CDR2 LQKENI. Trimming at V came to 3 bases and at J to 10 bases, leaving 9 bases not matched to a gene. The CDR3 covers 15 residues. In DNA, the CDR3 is TGTGCCAGCTCACCCGGGACAGGGGAGATTTGGGAGCAGTTCTTC. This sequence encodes CASSPGTGEIWEQFF.

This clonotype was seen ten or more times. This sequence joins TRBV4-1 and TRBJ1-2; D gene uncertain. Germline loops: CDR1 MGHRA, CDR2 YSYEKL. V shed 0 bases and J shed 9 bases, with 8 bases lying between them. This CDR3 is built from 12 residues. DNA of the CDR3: TGCGCCAGCAGCCAAGATTATTGGCGCTACACCTTC. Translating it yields CASSQDYWRYTF.

The CDR3 here is CASGGWGSANYGYTF. The DNA for the CDR3 is TGTGCTAGTGGGGGCTGGGGGTCAGCTAACTATGGCTACACCTTC. The chain is built from TRBV12-5 and TRBJ1-2; the D gene is possibly TRBD1 (5 bases). The CDR3 consists of 15 residues. The germline gives CDR1 LGHNT, CDR2 FRNRAP. Trimming stripped 6 bases from V and 0 bases from J, with 14 bases between.

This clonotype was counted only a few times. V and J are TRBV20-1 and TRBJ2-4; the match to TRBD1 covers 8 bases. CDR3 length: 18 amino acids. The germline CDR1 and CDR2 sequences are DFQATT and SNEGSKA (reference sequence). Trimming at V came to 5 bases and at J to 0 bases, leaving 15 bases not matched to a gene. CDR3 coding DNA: TGCAGTGCTTGGCCGGGACAGGATATTGATCTAGCCAAAAACATTCAGTACTTC. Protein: CSAWPGQDIDLAKNIQYF.

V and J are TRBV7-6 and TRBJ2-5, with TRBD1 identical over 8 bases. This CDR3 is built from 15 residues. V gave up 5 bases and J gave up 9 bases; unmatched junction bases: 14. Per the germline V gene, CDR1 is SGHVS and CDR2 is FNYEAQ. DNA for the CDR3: TGTGCCAGCAGCCTCAAGAGACAGGGGCCTCGGGCCCAGTACTTC. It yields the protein CASSLKRQGPRAQYF.

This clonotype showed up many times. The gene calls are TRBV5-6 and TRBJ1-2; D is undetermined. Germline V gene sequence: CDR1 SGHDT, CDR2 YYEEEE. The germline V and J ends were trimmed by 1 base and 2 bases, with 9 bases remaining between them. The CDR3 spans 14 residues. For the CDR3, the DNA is TGTGCCAGCAGCTTGATCAGGCTGAACTATGGCTACACCTTC. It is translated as CASSLIRLNYGYTF.

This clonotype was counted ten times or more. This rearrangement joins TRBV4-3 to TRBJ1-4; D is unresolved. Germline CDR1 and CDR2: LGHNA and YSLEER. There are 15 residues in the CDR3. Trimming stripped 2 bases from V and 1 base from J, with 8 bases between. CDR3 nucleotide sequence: TGCGCCAGCAGCCAATCATCGGTAACTAATGAAAAACTGTTTTTT. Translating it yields CASSQSSVTNEKLFF.

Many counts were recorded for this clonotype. The CDR3 spells CASSQSPTSGYYEQYF. In DNA form, the CDR3 reads TGCGCCAGCAGCCAGAGCCCGACTAGCGGATACTACGAGCAGTACTTC. The rearrangement links TRBV4-1 to TRBJ2-7; 9 positions agree with TRBD2. CDR1 is MGHRA, CDR2 YSYEKL, per germline. The CDR3 totals 16 residues. V lost 3 bases and J lost 3; bases outside the gene matches: 9.

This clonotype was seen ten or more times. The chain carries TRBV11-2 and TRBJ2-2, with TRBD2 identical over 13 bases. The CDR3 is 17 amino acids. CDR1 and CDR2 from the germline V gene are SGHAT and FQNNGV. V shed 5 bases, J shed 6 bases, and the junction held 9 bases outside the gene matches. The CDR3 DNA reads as TGTGCCAGCAGCCGACGGACTAGCGGGAGAAAGGCCGGGGAGCTGTTTTTT. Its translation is CASSRRTSGRKAGELFF. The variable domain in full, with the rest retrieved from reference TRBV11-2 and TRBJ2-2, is EAGVAQSPRYKIIEKRQSVAFWCNPISGHATLYWYQQILGQGPKLLIQFQNNGVVDDSQLPKDRFSAERLKGVDSTLKIQPAKLEDSAVYLCASSRRTSGRKAGELFFGEGSRLTVL.

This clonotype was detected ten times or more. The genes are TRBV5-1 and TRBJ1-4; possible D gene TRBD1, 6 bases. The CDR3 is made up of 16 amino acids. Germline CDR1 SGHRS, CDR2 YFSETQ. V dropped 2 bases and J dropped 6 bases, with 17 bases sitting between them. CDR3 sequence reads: CASSFARGPLDEKLFF. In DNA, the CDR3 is TGCGCCAGCAGCTTCGCCAGGGGACCCTTAGATGAAAAACTGTTTTTT. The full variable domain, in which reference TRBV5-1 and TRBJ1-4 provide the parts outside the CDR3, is KAGVTQTPRYLIKTRGQQVTLSCSPISGHRSVSWYQQTPGQGLQFLFEYFSETQRNKGNFPGRFSGRQFSNSRSEMNVSTLELGDSALYLCASSFARGPLDEKLFFGSGTQLSVL.

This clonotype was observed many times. CDR3 protein: CASSLGQGSAYEQYF. The CDR3 DNA sequence: TGTGCCAGCAGTTTAGGGCAGGGTAGTGCCTACGAGCAGTACTTC. The chain links TRBV27 to TRBJ2-7; perhaps TRBD1 as D (5 bases). CDR3 length equals 15 residues. The V gene's germline CDR1 is MNHEY and CDR2 SMNVEV (reference sequence). V was cut by 2 bases and J by 2 bases, with 13 bases left in between.

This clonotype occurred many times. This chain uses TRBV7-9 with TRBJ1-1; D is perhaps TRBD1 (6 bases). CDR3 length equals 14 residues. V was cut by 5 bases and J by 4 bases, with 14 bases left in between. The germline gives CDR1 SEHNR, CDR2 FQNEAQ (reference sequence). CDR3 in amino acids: CASSQGRGVTEAFF. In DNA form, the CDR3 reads TGTGCCAGCAGCCAGGGGCGAGGGGTCACTGAAGCTTTCTTT. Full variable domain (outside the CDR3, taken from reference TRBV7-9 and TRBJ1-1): DTGVSQNPRHKITKRGQNVTFRCDPISEHNRLYWYRQTLGQGPEFLTYFQNEAQLEKSRLLSDRFSAERPKGSFSTLEIQRTEQGDSAMYLCASSQGRGVTEAFFGQGTRLTVV.

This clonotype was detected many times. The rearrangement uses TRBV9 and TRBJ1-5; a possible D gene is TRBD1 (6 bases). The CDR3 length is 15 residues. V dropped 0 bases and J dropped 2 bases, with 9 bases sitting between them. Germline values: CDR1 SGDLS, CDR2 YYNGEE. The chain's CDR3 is CASSVGPGGNQPQHF. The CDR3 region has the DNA TGTGCCAGCAGCGTAGGGCCAGGGGGCAATCAGCCCCAGCATTTT.

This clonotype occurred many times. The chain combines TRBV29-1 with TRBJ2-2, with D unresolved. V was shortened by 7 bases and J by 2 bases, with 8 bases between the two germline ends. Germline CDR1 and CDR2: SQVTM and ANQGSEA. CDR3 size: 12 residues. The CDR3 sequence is CSARTNTGELFF. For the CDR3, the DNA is TGCAGCGCCCGGACCAACACCGGGGAGCTGTTTTTT.

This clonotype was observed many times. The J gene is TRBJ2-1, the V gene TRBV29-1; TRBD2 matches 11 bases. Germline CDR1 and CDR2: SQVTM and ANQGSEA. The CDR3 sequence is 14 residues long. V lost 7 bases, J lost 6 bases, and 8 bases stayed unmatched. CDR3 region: CSALLAGETNEQFF. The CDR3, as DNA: TGCAGCGCGCTACTAGCGGGAGAGACCAATGAGCAGTTCTTC.

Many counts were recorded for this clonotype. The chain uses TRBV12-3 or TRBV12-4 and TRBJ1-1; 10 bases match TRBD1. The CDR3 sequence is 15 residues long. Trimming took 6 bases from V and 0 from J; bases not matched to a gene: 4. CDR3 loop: CASSPDRGLNTEAFF. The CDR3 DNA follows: TGTGCCAGCAGCCCAGACAGGGGGCTGAACACTGAAGCTTTCTTT.

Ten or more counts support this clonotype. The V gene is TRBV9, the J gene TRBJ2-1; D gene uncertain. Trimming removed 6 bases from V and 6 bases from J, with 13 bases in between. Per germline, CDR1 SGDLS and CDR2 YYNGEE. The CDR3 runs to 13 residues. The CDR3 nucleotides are TGTGCCAGCACCCCGCCTACGGCCAATGAGCAGTTCTTC. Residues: CASTPPTANEQFF.

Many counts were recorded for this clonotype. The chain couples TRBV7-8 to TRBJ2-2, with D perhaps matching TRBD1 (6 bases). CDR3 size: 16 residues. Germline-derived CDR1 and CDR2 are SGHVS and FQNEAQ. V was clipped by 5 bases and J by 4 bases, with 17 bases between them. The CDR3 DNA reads TGTGCCAGCAGCCGAAACCCGACAGGAACCACCGGGGAGCTGTTTTTT. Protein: CASSRNPTGTTGELFF.

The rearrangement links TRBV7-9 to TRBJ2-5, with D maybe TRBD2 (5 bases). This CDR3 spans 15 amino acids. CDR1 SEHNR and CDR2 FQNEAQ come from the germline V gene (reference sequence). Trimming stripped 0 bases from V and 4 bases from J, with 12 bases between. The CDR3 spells CASSLAQDWGETQYF. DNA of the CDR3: TGTGCCAGCAGCTTAGCTCAGGACTGGGGAGAGACCCAGTACTTC.

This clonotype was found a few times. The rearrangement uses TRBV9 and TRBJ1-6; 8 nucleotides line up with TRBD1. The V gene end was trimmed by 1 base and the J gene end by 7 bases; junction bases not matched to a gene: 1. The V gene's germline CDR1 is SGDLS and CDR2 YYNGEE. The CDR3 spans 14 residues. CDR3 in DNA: TGTGCCAGCAGCGTAACAGGGGGGAATTCACCCCTCCACTTT. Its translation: CASSVTGGNSPLHF.

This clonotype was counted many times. CDR3 loop: CASRRTSEETQYF. The CDR3 region has the DNA TGTGCCAGCAGGCGAACTAGCGAGGAGACCCAGTACTTC. The chain couples TRBV6-2 or TRBV6-3 to TRBJ2-5; 7 bases fit TRBD2. The length of the CDR3 is 13 residues. The junction had 6 bases not matched to a gene; V was cut back by 6 bases and J by 5 bases. Looked up from germline, CDR1 is MNHEY and CDR2 is SVGEGT.

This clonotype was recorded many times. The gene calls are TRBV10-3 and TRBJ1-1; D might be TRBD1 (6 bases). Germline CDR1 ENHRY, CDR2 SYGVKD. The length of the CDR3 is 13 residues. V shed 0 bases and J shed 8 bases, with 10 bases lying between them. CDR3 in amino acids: CAISESTGWEAFF. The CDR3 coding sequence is TGTGCCATCAGTGAGTCAACAGGGTGGGAAGCTTTCTTT.

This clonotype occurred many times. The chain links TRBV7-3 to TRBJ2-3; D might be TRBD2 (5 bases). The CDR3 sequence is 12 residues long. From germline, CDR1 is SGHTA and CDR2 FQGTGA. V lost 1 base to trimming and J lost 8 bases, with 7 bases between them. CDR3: CASSLRRGTQYF. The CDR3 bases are TGTGCCAGCAGCTTAAGACGGGGTACGCAGTATTTT.

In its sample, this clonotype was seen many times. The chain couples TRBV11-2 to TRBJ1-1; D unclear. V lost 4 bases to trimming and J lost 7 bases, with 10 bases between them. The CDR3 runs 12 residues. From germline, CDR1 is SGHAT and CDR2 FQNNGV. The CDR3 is CASSSPRNEAFF. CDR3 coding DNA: TGTGCCAGCAGCTCCCCCCGAAATGAAGCTTTCTTT.

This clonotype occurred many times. The CDR3 DNA follows: TGTGCCAGCAGCCCCGGACACCACTACGAGCAGTACTTC. It yields the protein CASSPGHHYEQYF. The chain joins TRBV3-1 to TRBJ2-7, with a weak D call TRBD1 (5 bases). V was pared by 4 bases and J by 3 bases, with 10 bases between. CDR1 is LGHDT, CDR2 YNNKEL, per germline (reference sequence). The CDR3 extends over 13 amino acids.

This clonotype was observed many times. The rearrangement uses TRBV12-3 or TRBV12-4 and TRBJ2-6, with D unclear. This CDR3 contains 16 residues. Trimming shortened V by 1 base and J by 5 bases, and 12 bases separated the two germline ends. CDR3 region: CASSLERRTRANVLTF. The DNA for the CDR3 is TGTGCCAGCAGTTTAGAAAGGCGTACTCGGGCCAACGTCCTGACTTTC.